This T cell receptor beta chain was found in a study of response to subunit inactivated influenza vaccine. The CDR3 contains 18 residues. CDR1 is LGHNA, CDR2 YSLEER, per germline. The V gene end was trimmed by 1 base and the J gene end by 8 bases; junction bases not matched to a gene: 15. General study points: Seasonal influenza vaccination, on each occasion, was suggested by the authors to recruit few new T cells.

Comment on this clonotype: Its specificity is not known.

From the RT-PCR reads, TCRdb called clonotypes with MiXCR, one entry per CDR3 protein. Seen here are 600,000 to 850,000 distinct CDR3 sequences, about 14% observed once, and the top ten hold roughly 7.2%. Specimen: PBMCs from blood, collected approximately 15 days before vaccination. This sequence was found in a middle-aged man who received an inactivated influenza vaccine. The chain has TRBV4-3 and TRBJ2-1; the match to TRBD1 covers 9 bases. The CDR3 spells CASSQGTFGTGLLDEQFF. The CDR3 coding sequence is TGCGCCAGCAGCCAAGGCACTTTTGGGACAGGGTTGTTAGATGAGCAGTTCTTC.